A single sample gave rise to the 18 T cell receptor beta chains below, sequenced in a study of regulatory T cells in long-lasting Graves disease (dated by TCRdb to the early 2020s). The protocol used for the library was multiplex PCR. TCRdb records Illumina HiSeq 4000 as the sequencer. CDR3 regions were amplified by Arm-PCR with iRepertoire HTBI primers to construct TCR beta libraries. TCRdb itself trimmed the public reads at Q25 with fastp, ran MiXCR and retained productive beta chains. For every CDR3 protein sequence, its rows merge into one entry that carries the most common genes and DNA. The sample table shows roughly 360,000 distinct CDR3 sequences, and about 11% are seen once. The top ten clonotypes cover 18% of the sample. The time point label for this specimen denotes: newly diagnosed GD, antithyroid drugs for less than 3 months. RNA was extracted from PBMCs in TRIzol for both TCR sequencing and RNA sequencing.

This sample also appeared in a second study, on T cells in Graves' hyperthyroidism and ophthalmopathy.

The sequencing used peripheral blood mononuclear cells (PBMCs), collected at new diagnosis, from a patient treated with antithyroid drugs. Source of these receptors: a woman younger than 30 with Graves disease. Donor details come from another sample of the same person, matched by shared clones.

V is TRBV30 and J is TRBJ1-2; the D is unclear. Between the trimmed V and J ends, which lost 0 bases and 9 bases, there was a span of 14 bases. The CDR3 totals 13 residues. Germline CDR1 is GTSNPN and CDR2 is SVGIG (reference sequence). CDR3 loop: CAWSVTDRGSYTF. The CDR3 nucleotides are TGTGCCTGGAGTGTAACGGACCGAGGGAGCTACACCTTC.

This clonotype was seen only once. The chain uses TRBV7-3 and TRBJ1-4; weak D call: TRBD1 (5 bases). Germline-derived CDR1 and CDR2 are SGHTA and FQGTGA. Trimming shortened V by 0 bases and J by 5 bases, and 10 bases separated the two germline ends. The CDR3 runs to 15 residues. The CDR3 coding sequence is TGTGCCAGCAGCTTAACCGGGACCGCAAATGAAAAACTGTTTTTT. Translation gives CASSLTGTANEKLFF.

In its sample, this clonotype was seen a few times. The chain uses TRBV7-9 and TRBJ2-1, with 7 bases lining up with TRBD2. The CDR3 runs to 15 residues. The germline gives CDR1 SEHNR, CDR2 FQNEAQ (reference sequence). The V and J ends lost 1 base and 6 bases, in that order; junction bases with no gene match: 6. Here the CDR3 reads CASSLGGGFLNEQFF. CDR3 DNA sequence: TGTGCCAGCAGCTTAGGCGGGGGTTTCCTCAATGAGCAGTTCTTC. Based on the CDR3 plus reference TRBV7-9 and TRBJ2-1, the full variable domain is DTGVSQNPRHKITKRGQNVTFRCDPISEHNRLYWYRQTLGQGPEFLTYFQNEAQLEKSRLLSDRFSAERPKGSFSTLEIQRTEQGDSAMYLCASSLGGGFLNEQFFGPGTRLTVL.

The rearrangement joins TRBV5-6 to TRBJ2-1; 11 positions match TRBD2. This CDR3 is built from 14 residues. The germline CDR1 and CDR2 sequences are SGHDT and YYEEEE. V trimming: 4 bases; J trimming: 13 bases; junction bases outside the gene matches: 10. DNA for the CDR3: TGTGCCAGCAGCCCCGGGACTAGCGGAGCCCGACAGTTCTTC. Amino acids: CASSPGTSGARQFF.

This clonotype was detected many times. The chain combines TRBV20-1 with TRBJ2-3; 10 bases fit TRBD2. V shed 0 bases and J 2 bases; nucleotides not matched to a gene: 11. CDR3 length equals 18 residues. Germline values: CDR1 DFQATT, CDR2 SNEGSKA (reference sequence). CDR3 in amino acids: CSARDLLGLADNTDTQYF. The CDR3 DNA reads as TGCAGTGCTAGAGATCTGCTCGGACTAGCGGATAACACAGATACGCAGTATTTT.

This clonotype was found many times. This chain uses TRBV15 with TRBJ2-1; D is perhaps TRBD2 (6 bases). Trimming removed 0 bases at V and 7 bases at J, with 13 bases between. Germline assignment: CDR1 LNHNV and CDR2 YYDKDF (reference sequence). The CDR3 is 15 amino acids. CDR3 loop: CATSRDGGSGNEQFF. The CDR3 region has the DNA TGTGCCACCAGCAGAGATGGGGGGTCGGGGAATGAGCAGTTCTTC.

This clonotype was counted many times. The chain couples TRBV6-2 or TRBV6-3 to TRBJ2-7; D uncertain. V was cut by 8 bases and J by 0 bases, with 8 bases left in between. Germline CDR1 is MNHEY and CDR2 is SVGEGT. The CDR3 is 12 residues long. CDR3 amino acids: CASRFSSYEQYF. For the CDR3, the DNA is TGTGCCAGCCGATTCAGCTCCTACGAGCAGTACTTC.

The V gene is TRBV27, the J gene TRBJ2-3; 12 bases map to TRBD2. V dropped 8 bases and J dropped 0; count of bases not matched to a gene: 15. CDR1 MNHEY and CDR2 SMNVEV come from the germline V gene (reference sequence). This CDR3 is built from 19 residues. DNA of the CDR3: TGTGCCAGCGGAAGGAGGACTAGCGGGATCCCTACTAGCACAGATACGCAGTATTTT. It is translated as CASGRRTSGIPTSTDTQYF.

The sample holds many counts of this clonotype. V and J are TRBV7-9 and TRBJ2-1; the D gene is possibly TRBD1 (5 bases). CDR1 and CDR2 from the germline V gene are SEHNR and FQNEAQ (reference sequence). The CDR3 contains 14 residues. Trimming removed 2 bases at V and 0 bases at J, with 5 bases between. The CDR3 protein is CASSLTGSYNEQFF. In nucleotides, the CDR3 is TGTGCCAGCAGCTTAACAGGCTCCTACAATGAGCAGTTCTTC.

The sample holds a few counts of this clonotype. The chain carries TRBV4-1 and TRBJ1-4, with unresolved D. Trimming removed 3 bases from V and 0 bases from J, with 11 bases in between. The V gene's germline CDR1 is MGHRA and CDR2 YSYEKL. The CDR3 is 16 residues long. The CDR3 region is CASSHLVRATNEKLFF. In DNA, the CDR3 is TGCGCCAGCAGCCATTTGGTCCGTGCAACTAATGAAAAACTGTTTTTT.

This clonotype was counted a few times. The genes are TRBV27 and TRBJ1-6, with D uncertain. Germline CDR1 reads MNHEY; CDR2 reads SMNVEV (reference sequence). The CDR3 consists of 15 residues. The germline V and J ends were trimmed by 2 bases and 4 bases, with 9 bases remaining between them. As DNA, the CDR3 is TGTGCCAGCAGTTTAGGGCAGGCGTATAATTCACCCCTCCACTTT. It translates to CASSLGQAYNSPLHF.

At least ten counts were recorded for this clonotype. The chain recombines TRBV12-5 with TRBJ2-7; D may match TRBD1 or TRBD2 (6 bases each). V was cut by 4 bases and J by 1 base, with 8 bases left in between. Germline V gene lookup returns CDR1 LGHNT and CDR2 FRNRAP. This CDR3 has 13 amino acids. The CDR3 is CASGWGASYEQYV. In DNA, the CDR3 is TGTGCTAGTGGTTGGGGGGCTTCCTACGAGCAGTACGTC.

V gene TRBV7-6 combines with J gene TRBJ1-2; D might be TRBD1 (5 bases). V lost 4 bases to trimming and J lost 4 bases, with 28 bases between them. CDR1 and CDR2 (germline): SGHVS, FNYEAQ. This CDR3 has 19 residues. CDR3 region: CASSSPFSRRAPDFYGYTF. DNA for the CDR3: TGTGCCAGCAGCTCCCCGTTCTCCCGCAGGGCACCCGACTTCTATGGCTACACCTTC.

The V and J genes are TRBV6-2 or TRBV6-3 and TRBJ2-2; 13 nucleotides align to TRBD2. J gave up 4 bases and V 4 bases, and 6 bases lay outside the gene matches. In germline, CDR1 is MNHEY, CDR2 SVGEGT. This CDR3 spans 17 amino acids. CDR3 nucleotides: TGTGCCAGCAGTTCCATACTAGCGGGAGGGCCCACCGGGGAGCTGTTTTTT. Protein: CASSSILAGGPTGELFF.

This clonotype was seen a handful of times. The chain recombines TRBV18 with TRBJ1-3; possible D gene TRBD1, 5 bases. Trimming took 5 bases from V and 3 from J, leaving 8 bases between them. Germline loops: CDR1 KGHSH, CDR2 LQKENI. The CDR3 length is 13 residues. CDR3 sequence (DNA): TGTGCCAGCTCAGGGACGCGTGGAAACACCATATATTTT. Protein: CASSGTRGNTIYF. Filled out from reference TRBV18 and TRBJ1-3, the complete variable domain reads NAGVMQNPRHLVRRRGQEARLRCSPMKGHSHVYWYRQLPEEGLKFMVYLQKENIIDESGMPKERFSAEFPKEGPSILRIQQVVRGDSAAYFCASSGTRGNTIYFGEGSWLTVV.

This clonotype was seen at least ten times. The gene calls are TRBV11-2 and TRBJ2-7, with D maybe TRBD2 (5 bases). V lost 7 bases and J lost 3, with 13 bases in between. The CDR3 spans 13 residues. Germline V gene lookup returns CDR1 SGHAT and CDR2 FQNNGV. The CDR3, as DNA: TGTGCCAGCATGAGCACTAGACTCTACGAGCAGTACTTC. Protein sequence: CASMSTRLYEQYF.

This chain connects TRBV9 to TRBJ1-1, with 8 bases lining up with TRBD1. The germline CDR1 and CDR2 sequences are SGDLS and YYNGEE. The CDR3 sequence is 14 residues long. Trimming removed 4 bases from V and 5 bases from J; junction bases left unmatched: 7. The chain's CDR3 is CASSPGQEETEAFF. The CDR3 coding sequence is TGTGCCAGCAGCCCGGGACAGGAAGAGACTGAAGCTTTCTTT.

This clonotype was counted only a few times. The V call is TRBV18, the J call TRBJ2-1; 11 bases line up with TRBD2. Germline trimming cut 6 bases from V and 5 bases from J; bases unmatched to any gene: 15. This CDR3 contains 18 residues. Germline V gene data show CDR1 as KGHSH and CDR2 as LQKENI. Here the CDR3 DNA reads TGTGCCAGCTCTCCTAGGACCTTACCGGGACTAGCGGACAATGAGCAGTTCTTC. It is translated as CASSPRTLPGLADNEQFF. The full variable domain, with the rest looked up from reference TRBV18 and TRBJ2-1, is NAGVMQNPRHLVRRRGQEARLRCSPMKGHSHVYWYRQLPEEGLKFMVYLQKENIIDESGMPKERFSAEFPKEGPSILRIQQVVRGDSAAYFCASSPRTLPGLADNEQFFGPGTRLTVL.